The 31 T cell receptor beta chains below all came from one sample that was sequenced in a study of blood T cell repertoires in COVID-19. TCRdb's copy holds only in-frame clones and misses some; the assay was immunoSEQ multiplex PCR. The profile shows fewer than 250,000 clones, 65% to 80% of them singletons. Specimen: PBMCs or T cells enriched from blood (not recorded which). These receptors were taken from a woman between 50 and 59 years old with acute COVID-19.

As to this clone: Other DNA sequences within the sample encode an identical CDR3. This chain links TRBV28 with TRBJ1-2; D remains ambiguous. CDR1 and CDR2 (germline): MDHEN, SYDVKM. The CDR3 spans 12 residues. Between the trimmed V and J ends, which lost 6 bases and 1 base, there was a span of 6 bases. CDR3 residues: CASRQLNYGYTF. For the CDR3, the DNA is TGTGCCAGCAGACAGCTTAACTATGGCTACACCTTC.

This sequence joins TRBV19 and TRBJ1-1; 7 bases line up with TRBD1. There are 12 residues in the CDR3. V shed 4 bases, J shed 7 bases, and the junction held 3 bases outside the gene matches. CDR1 is LNHDA and CDR2 is SQIVND in the germline V gene (reference sequence). Written as DNA, the CDR3 is TGTGCCAGTAGTAGACAGGGAGGTGAAGCTTTCTTT. Residues: CASSRQGGEAFF.

The chain carries TRBV12-3 or TRBV12-4 and TRBJ2-5, with 7 bases lining up with TRBD1. The CDR3 consists of 13 residues. The V segment lost 2 bases and the J segment 5 bases; nucleotides outside the gene matches: 2. The CDR3 loop reads CASSLRGQETQYF. The CDR3, as DNA: TGTGCCAGCAGTTTAAGGGGGCAGGAGACCCAGTACTTC.

The chain joins TRBV2 to TRBJ1-2; 7 bases agree with TRBD1. The V gene end was trimmed by 4 bases and the J gene end by 10 bases; junction bases not matched to a gene: 12. CDR1 and CDR2 (germline): SNHLY, FYNNEI. The CDR3 loop spans 14 amino acids. The CDR3 protein is CASSALGTDTAYTF. DNA for the CDR3: TGTGCCAGCAGTGCTTTGGGGACAGATACCGCCTACACCTTC.

The rearrangement joins TRBV5-4 to TRBJ1-5, with D unresolved. The CDR3 spans 15 residues. Looked up from germline, CDR1 is SGHNT and CDR2 is YYREEE (reference sequence). V was cut by 0 bases and J by 1 base, with 8 bases left in between. Written as DNA, the CDR3 is TGTGCCAGCAGCTTGGATCTGGAGAGCAATCAGCCCCAGCATTTT. This codes for CASSLDLESNQPQHF. The full variable domain, with the rest looked up from reference TRBV5-4 and TRBJ1-5, is ETGVTQSPTHLIKTRGQQVTLRCSSQSGHNTVSWYQQALGQGPQFIFQYYREEENGRGNFPPRFSGLQFPNYSSELNVNALELDDSALYLCASSLDLESNQPQHFGDGTRLSIL.

This clone was counted only a few times. The chain joins TRBV4-3 to TRBJ1-1; D might be TRBD1 (6 bases). CDR3 length: 15 residues. CDR1 and CDR2 from the germline V gene are LGHNA and YSLEER. V was cut by 0 bases and J by 3 bases, with 11 bases left in between. The CDR3 bases are TGCGCCAGCAGCCAAGATCGGACAGACTACACTGAAGCTTTCTTT. It encodes CASSQDRTDYTEAFF.

This clone showed up just once. The chain links TRBV6-5 to TRBJ2-5; D unclear. CDR1 and CDR2 from the germline V gene are MNHEY and SVGAGI. V was shortened by 5 bases and J by 2 bases, with 9 bases between the two germline ends. CDR3 length: 13 amino acids. This CDR3 reads CASSPTPQETQYF. CDR3 DNA sequence: TGTGCCAGCAGTCCGACACCGCAAGAGACCCAGTACTTC.

The sample holds a few counts of this clone. V is TRBV3-1 (or the pseudogene TRBV3-2) and J is TRBJ1-3; D not certain. The CDR3 length is 15 residues. Germline CDR1 is LGHDT and CDR2 is YNNKEL (reference sequence). V was cut by 8 bases and J by 2 bases, with 16 bases left in between. The CDR3 is CASGPKGGPGNTIYF. CDR3 bases: TGTGCCAGCGGCCCTAAGGGAGGCCCTGGAAACACCATATATTTT.

The chain uses TRBV25-1 and TRBJ2-1, with D possibly being TRBD2 (6 bases). CDR3 length: 17 amino acids. CDR1 is MGHDK and CDR2 is SYGVNS in the germline V gene. V gave up 3 bases and J gave up 0 bases, with 15 bases separating them. CDR3: CASSEFLSGSSYNEQFF. The CDR3 nucleotides read TGTGCCAGCAGTGAGTTCCTTAGCGGAAGCTCCTACAATGAGCAGTTCTTC.

This clone is a singleton in its sample. This chain joins TRBV28 and TRBJ1-1; D is perhaps TRBD1 (6 bases). The CDR3 sequence is 14 residues long. The V end lost 5 bases, the J end lost 4 bases, and 14 bases lay between the germline ends. Germline CDR1 reads MDHEN; CDR2 reads SYDVKM. The CDR3 spells CASSLGGAGTEAFF. CDR3 DNA sequence: TGTGCCAGCAGTCTCGGGGGGGCGGGCACTGAAGCTTTCTTT.

This chain joins TRBV6-5 and TRBJ1-2; D is possibly TRBD1 (5 bases). This CDR3 has 14 amino acids. Between the trimmed V and J ends, which lost 0 bases and 9 bases, there was a span of 14 bases. CDR1 MNHEY and CDR2 SVGAGI come from the germline V gene. The CDR3 loop reads CASSYSRMDKSYTF. CDR3 sequence (DNA): TGTGCCAGCAGTTACTCGAGAATGGACAAGAGCTACACCTTC.

The V gene is TRBV5-1, the J gene TRBJ1-2, with 7 bases fitting TRBD1. The ends lost 0 bases at V and 4 bases at J; junction bases unmatched: 3. Germline CDR1 reads SGHRS; CDR2 reads YFSETQ. This CDR3 has 14 residues. The CDR3 DNA sequence: TGCGCCAGCAGCTTGGGGGACAGCACCTATGGCTACACCTTC. Residues: CASSLGDSTYGYTF.

This chain connects TRBV5-5 to TRBJ1-5; D gene ambiguous. CDR3 size: 12 residues. The V end was cut by 0 bases, the J end by 5 bases, with 3 bases between. Germline CDR1 and CDR2: SGHKS and YYEKEE (reference sequence). This chain's CDR3 is CASSLADQPQHF. The DNA of the CDR3 is TGTGCCAGCAGCTTGGCCGATCAGCCCCAGCATTTT.

The J gene is TRBJ1-5, the V gene TRBV30, with 9 bases lining up with TRBD1. Germline V gene lookup returns CDR1 GTSNPN and CDR2 SVGIG (reference sequence). The CDR3 contains 15 residues. V lost 2 bases and J lost 7; bases outside the gene matches: 9. CDR3 region: CAWSFSGTGWQPQHF. The CDR3 DNA reads as TGTGCCTGGAGTTTTTCCGGGACAGGGTGGCAGCCCCAGCATTTT.

This clone was detected only a few times. The CDR3 loop is CASSYTGKNNEQFF. The CDR3 region has the DNA TGTGCCAGCAGTTATACAGGGAAGAACAATGAGCAGTTCTTC. The chain has TRBV6-2 or TRBV6-3 and TRBJ2-1, with D possibly TRBD1 on 6 matching bases. V dropped 3 bases and J dropped 5 bases, with 11 bases sitting between them. Germline V gives CDR1 MNHEY, CDR2 SVGEGT. This CDR3 has 14 residues.

The chain joins TRBV19 to TRBJ1-2; no reliable D call. This CDR3 spans 14 amino acids. Deletions cut 0 bases from V and 8 bases from J, with 13 bases between. Germline CDR1 reads LNHDA; CDR2 reads SQIVND (reference sequence). Here the CDR3 reads CASSIDQRREGYTF. CDR3 DNA: TGTGCCAGTAGTATAGATCAACGGAGGGAAGGCTACACCTTC.

This clone showed up just a few times. This sequence joins TRBV13 and TRBJ1-4; 7 bases agree with TRBD1. Trimming cost V 3 bases and J 5 bases; bases outside gene matches: 12. CDR3 length: 17 amino acids. CDR1 and CDR2 from the germline V gene are PRHDT and FYEKMQ (reference sequence). The CDR3 DNA sequence: TGTGCCAGCAGCTTTCTTCCGGGGGGGACAGAAAATGAAAAACTGTTTTTT. This codes for CASSFLPGGTENEKLFF.

This rearrangement joins TRBV6-6 to TRBJ2-5, with 11 bases identical to TRBD2. The junction had 20 bases not matched to a gene; V was cut back by 6 bases and J by 2 bases. This CDR3 has 20 residues. Germline V gene lookup returns CDR1 MNHNY and CDR2 SVGAGI (reference sequence). Here the CDR3 DNA reads TGTGCCAGCAGCCGCATCGGACCCCCCGGGCTAGCGGGGGGTCAAGAGACCCAGTACTTC. It codes for CASSRIGPPGLAGGQETQYF.

This clone was picked up a small number of times. This chain connects TRBV4-3 to TRBJ1-3; perhaps TRBD1 as D (5 bases). Trimming cost V 0 bases and J 2 bases, with 8 bases left between them. Germline-derived CDR1 and CDR2 are LGHNA and YSLEER. CDR3 size: 15 residues. For the CDR3, the DNA is TGCGCCAGCAGCCAAGAGCTGACAGCTGGAAACACCATATATTTT. Translation: CASSQELTAGNTIYF.

The gene calls are TRBV6-5 and TRBJ2-3, with D possibly matching TRBD1 (7 bases). This CDR3 has 14 amino acids. V lost 6 bases, J lost 3 bases, and 13 bases lay in between. Germline V gene data show CDR1 as MNHEY and CDR2 as SVGAGI. DNA of the CDR3: TGTGCCAGCAGACCAGGGGGAGGTACAGATACGCAGTATTTT. Its protein product is CASRPGGGTDTQYF.

CDR3 sequence (DNA): TGTGCCAGCAGCCAGAACAGAATTGAAGCTTTCTTT. Amino acid sequence: CASSQNRIEAFF. This chain links TRBV3-1 (or the pseudogene TRBV3-2) with TRBJ1-1; D gene unclear. The CDR3 consists of 12 residues. Germline lookup yields CDR1 LGHDT and CDR2 YNNKEL (reference sequence). The V and J ends lost 3 bases and 7 bases respectively, with 9 bases between them.

This clone was seen a single time. CDR3 region: CASSNGRYRSQDTQYF. The CDR3 nucleotides are TGTGCCAGCAGCAACGGGCGGTACAGGTCTCAAGATACGCAGTATTTT. The chain recombines TRBV11-2 with TRBJ2-3, with D perhaps TRBD1 (5 bases). The germline V gene has CDR1 SGHAT and CDR2 FQNNGV. The germline V and J ends were trimmed by 5 bases and 5 bases, with 20 bases remaining between them. The CDR3 covers 16 residues.

The rearrangement joins TRBV28 to TRBJ2-7, with TRBD1 matching 10 bases. CDR3 length: 15 residues. The J segment lost 7 bases and the V segment lost 5 bases, leaving 11 bases of the junction unmatched. Per the germline V gene, CDR1 is MDHEN and CDR2 is SYDVKM. CDR3 DNA: TGTGCCAGCAGTGGAACCGGGACAGGGGAATTTGAGCAGTACGTC. Protein product: CASSGTGTGEFEQYV.

The V and J genes are TRBV20-1 and TRBJ1-3, with TRBD1 matching over 8 bases. V dropped 3 bases and J dropped 0; count of bases not matched to a gene: 4. CDR3 length: 15 amino acids. Per the germline V gene, CDR1 is DFQATT and CDR2 is SNEGSKA (reference sequence). Here the CDR3 reads CSASQGASSGNTIYF. The CDR3 DNA is TGCAGTGCTAGTCAGGGGGCGAGCTCTGGAAACACCATATATTTT.

This clone was detected a few times. The rearrangement joins TRBV10-3 to TRBJ1-1, with D possibly matching TRBD1 (5 bases). CDR1 is ENHRY, CDR2 SYGVKD, per germline. The CDR3 extends over 15 amino acids. The V gene lost 3 bases and the J gene lost 0 bases, with 11 bases spanning the gap. Written as DNA, the CDR3 is TGTGCCATCAGTGATCCGGGGGGTTTGAACACTGAAGCTTTCTTT. Translation: CAISDPGGLNTEAFF.

The chain employs TRBV6-4 and TRBJ2-7; 8 nucleotides align to TRBD2. The V and J ends lost 8 bases and 0 bases, in that order; junction bases with no gene match: 6. The CDR3 runs to 14 residues. Germline CDR1 and CDR2: MRHNA and SNTAGT. The CDR3, as DNA: TGTGCCAGCGTCCCGGGGGGGGGCTCCTACGAGCAGTACGTC. Protein product: CASVPGGGSYEQYV.

This chain links TRBV19 with TRBJ1-2; tentative D call: TRBD1 (5 bases). This CDR3 comprises 14 residues. V was trimmed by 3 bases and J by 2 bases, leaving 10 bases between them. Germline V gene data show CDR1 as LNHDA and CDR2 as SQIVND (reference sequence). The CDR3 coding sequence is TGTGCCAGTAGTATTGCAGGGCCAAACTATGGCTACACCTTC. Translated: CASSIAGPNYGYTF.

The CDR3 DNA is TGTGCCAGCAGGAGAATCAGGAGGAAGGGAACCTACGAGCAGTACGTC. This translates into CASRRIRRKGTYEQYV. This rearrangement joins TRBV2 to TRBJ2-7, with D possibly matching TRBD2 (5 bases). Germline CDR1 is SNHLY and CDR2 is FYNNEI. Trimming took 6 bases from V and 2 from J, leaving 20 bases between them. The CDR3 has 16 amino acids.

The chain employs TRBV6-2 or TRBV6-3 and TRBJ2-2; possible D gene TRBD2, 6 bases. The V end lost 5 bases, the J end lost 7 bases, and 17 bases lay between the germline ends. Germline CDR1 reads MNHEY; CDR2 reads SVGEGT. The CDR3 runs 15 residues. As DNA, the CDR3 is TGTGCCAGCAGTCGGACCCGGGGGTCGATCGGGGAGCTGTTTTTT. This translates into CASSRTRGSIGELFF.

The chain employs TRBV11-1 and TRBJ2-1; D not certain. CDR3 length: 13 amino acids. V lost 1 base to trimming and J lost 6 bases, with 7 bases between them. Germline V lookup: CDR1 SGHAT, CDR2 FQDESV (reference sequence). CDR3 sequence: CASSLDRVNEQFF. The CDR3 nucleotides read TGTGCCAGCAGCTTAGACCGCGTCAATGAGCAGTTCTTC.

Regarding this clone: A much bigger clone sits one base away, suggesting this may be a read error. The chain has TRBV7-9 and TRBJ1-3; 8 bases are a match to TRBD1. Germline-derived CDR1 and CDR2 are SEHNR and FQNEAQ (reference sequence). The CDR3 runs 14 residues. The ends lost 3 bases at V and 2 bases at J; junction bases unmatched: 0. The CDR3 here is CASSLTGAGNTIYF. DNA for the CDR3: TGTGCCAGCAGCTTGACAGGGGCTGGAAACACCATATATTTT.